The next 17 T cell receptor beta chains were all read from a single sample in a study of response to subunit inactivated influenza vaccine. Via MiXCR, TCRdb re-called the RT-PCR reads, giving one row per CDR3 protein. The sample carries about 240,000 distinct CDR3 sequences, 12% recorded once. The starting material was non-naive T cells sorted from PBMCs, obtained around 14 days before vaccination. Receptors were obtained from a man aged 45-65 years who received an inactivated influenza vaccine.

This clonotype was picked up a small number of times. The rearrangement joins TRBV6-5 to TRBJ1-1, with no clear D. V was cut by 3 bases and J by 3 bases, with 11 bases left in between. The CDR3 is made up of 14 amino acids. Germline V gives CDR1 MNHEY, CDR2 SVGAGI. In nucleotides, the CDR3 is TGTGCCAGCAGTTATGAGATAAGGGACACTGAAGCTTTCTTT. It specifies CASSYEIRDTEAFF.

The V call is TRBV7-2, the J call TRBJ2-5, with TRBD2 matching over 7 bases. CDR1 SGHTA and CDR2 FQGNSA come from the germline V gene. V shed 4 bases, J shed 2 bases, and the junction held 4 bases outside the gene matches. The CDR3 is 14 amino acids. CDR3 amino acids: CASSSTSRQETQYF. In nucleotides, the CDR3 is TGTGCCAGCAGCTCGACTAGCCGTCAAGAGACCCAGTACTTC. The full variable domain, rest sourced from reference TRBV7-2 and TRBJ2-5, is GAGVSQSPSNKVTEKGKDVELRCDPISGHTALYWYRQSLGQGLEFLIYFQGNSAPDKSGLPSDRFSAERTGGSVSTLTIQRTQQEDSAVYLCASSSTSRQETQYFGPGTRLLVL.

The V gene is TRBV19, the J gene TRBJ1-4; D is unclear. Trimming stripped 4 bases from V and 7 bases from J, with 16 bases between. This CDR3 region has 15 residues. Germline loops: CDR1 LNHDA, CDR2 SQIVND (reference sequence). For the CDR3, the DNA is TGTGCCAGTAGTACCCAATTGCTAGGCGGTGAAAAACTGTTTTTT. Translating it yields CASSTQLLGGEKLFF.

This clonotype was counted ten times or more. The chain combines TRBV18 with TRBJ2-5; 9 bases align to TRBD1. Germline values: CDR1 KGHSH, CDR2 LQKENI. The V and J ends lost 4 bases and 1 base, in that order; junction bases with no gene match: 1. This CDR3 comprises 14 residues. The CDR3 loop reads CASSLQGAQETQYF. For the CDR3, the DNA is TGTGCCAGCTCACTACAGGGGGCCCAAGAGACCCAGTACTTC. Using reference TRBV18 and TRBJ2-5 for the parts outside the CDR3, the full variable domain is NAGVMQNPRHLVRRRGQEARLRCSPMKGHSHVYWYRQLPEEGLKFMVYLQKENIIDESGMPKERFSAEFPKEGPSILRIQQVVRGDSAAYFCASSLQGAQETQYFGPGTRLLVL.

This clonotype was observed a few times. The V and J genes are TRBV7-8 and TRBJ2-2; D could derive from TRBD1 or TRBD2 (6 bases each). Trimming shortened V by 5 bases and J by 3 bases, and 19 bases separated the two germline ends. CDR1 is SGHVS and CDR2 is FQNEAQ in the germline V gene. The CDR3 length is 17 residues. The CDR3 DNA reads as TGTGCCAGCAGCCCCCGTTTGGGGGGCTTACACACCGGGGAGCTGTTTTTT. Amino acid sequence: CASSPRLGGLHTGELFF. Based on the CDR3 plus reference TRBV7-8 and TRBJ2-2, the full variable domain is GAGVSQSPRYKVAKRGQDVALRCDPISGHVSLFWYQQALGQGPEFLTYFQNEAQLDKSGLPSDRFFAERPEGSVSTLKIQRTQQEDSAVYLCASSPRLGGLHTGELFFGEGSRLTVL.

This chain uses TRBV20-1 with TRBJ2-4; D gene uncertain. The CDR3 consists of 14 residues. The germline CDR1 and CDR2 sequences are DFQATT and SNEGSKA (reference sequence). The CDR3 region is CGTRWGRAKNIQYF. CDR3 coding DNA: TGCGGCACACGGTGGGGTAGGGCCAAAAACATTCAGTACTTC.

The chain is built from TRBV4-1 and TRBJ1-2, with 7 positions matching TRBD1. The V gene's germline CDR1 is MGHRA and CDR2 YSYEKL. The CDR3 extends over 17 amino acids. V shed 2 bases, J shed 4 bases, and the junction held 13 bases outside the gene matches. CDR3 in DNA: TGCGCCAGCAGCCAAAGGGCATACAGGGGATCAGGCTATGGCTACACCTTC. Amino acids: CASSQRAYRGSGYGYTF.

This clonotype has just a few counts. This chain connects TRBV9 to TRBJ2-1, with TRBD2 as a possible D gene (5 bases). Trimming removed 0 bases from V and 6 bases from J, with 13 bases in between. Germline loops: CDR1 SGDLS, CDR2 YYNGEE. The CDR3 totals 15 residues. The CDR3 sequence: CASSVDRGSGNEQFF. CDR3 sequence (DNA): TGTGCCAGCAGCGTAGATCGTGGGAGTGGCAATGAGCAGTTCTTC.

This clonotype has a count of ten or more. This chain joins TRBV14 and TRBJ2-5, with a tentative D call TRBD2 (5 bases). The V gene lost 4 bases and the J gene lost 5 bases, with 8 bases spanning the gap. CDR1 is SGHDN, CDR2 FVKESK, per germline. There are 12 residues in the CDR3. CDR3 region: CASSLSDETQYF. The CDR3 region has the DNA TGTGCCAGCAGCCTTAGCGATGAGACCCAGTACTTC. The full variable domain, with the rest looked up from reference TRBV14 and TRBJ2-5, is EAGVTQFPSHSVIEKGQTVTLRCDPISGHDNLYWYRRVMGKEIKFLLHFVKESKQDESGMPNNRFLAERTGGTYSTLKVQPAELEDSGVYFCASSLSDETQYFGPGTRLLVL.

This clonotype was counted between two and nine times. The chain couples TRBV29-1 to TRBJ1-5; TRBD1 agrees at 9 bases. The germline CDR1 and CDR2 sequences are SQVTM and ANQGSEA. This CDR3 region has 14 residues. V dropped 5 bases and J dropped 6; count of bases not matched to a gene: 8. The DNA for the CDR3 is TGCAGCGTTAGAACCGGGACAGGGAGTCAGCCCCAGCATTTT. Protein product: CSVRTGTGSQPQHF.

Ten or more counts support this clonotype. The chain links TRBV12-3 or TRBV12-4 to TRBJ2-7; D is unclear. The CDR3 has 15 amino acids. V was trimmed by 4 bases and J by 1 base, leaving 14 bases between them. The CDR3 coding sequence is TGTGCCAGCAGTTCAACTTGGACCAATTCCTACGAGCAGTACTTC. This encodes CASSSTWTNSYEQYF.

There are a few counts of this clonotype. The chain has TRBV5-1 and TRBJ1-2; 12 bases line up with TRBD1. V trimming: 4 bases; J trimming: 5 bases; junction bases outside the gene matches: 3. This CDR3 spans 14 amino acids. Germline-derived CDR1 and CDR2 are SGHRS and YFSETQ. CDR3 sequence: CASSPGQGAYGYTF. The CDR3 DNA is TGCGCCAGCAGCCCGGGACAGGGGGCTTATGGCTACACCTTC.

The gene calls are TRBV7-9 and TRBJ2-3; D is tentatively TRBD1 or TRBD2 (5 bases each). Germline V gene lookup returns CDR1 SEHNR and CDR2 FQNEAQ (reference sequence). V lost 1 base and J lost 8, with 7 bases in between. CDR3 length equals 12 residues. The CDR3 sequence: CASSLGGITQYF. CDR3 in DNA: TGTGCCAGCAGCTTAGGGGGGATTACGCAGTATTTT.

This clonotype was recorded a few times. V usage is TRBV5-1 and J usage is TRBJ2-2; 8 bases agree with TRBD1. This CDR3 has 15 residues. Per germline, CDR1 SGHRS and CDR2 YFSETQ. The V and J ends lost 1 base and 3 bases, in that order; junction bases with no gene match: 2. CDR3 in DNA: TGCGCCAGCAGCTTGCAGGGGGCGGACACCGGGGAGCTGTTTTTT. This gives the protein CASSLQGADTGELFF.

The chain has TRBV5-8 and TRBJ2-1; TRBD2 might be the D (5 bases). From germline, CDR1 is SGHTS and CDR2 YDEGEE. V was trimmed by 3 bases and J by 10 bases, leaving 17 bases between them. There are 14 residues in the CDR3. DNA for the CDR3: TGTGCCAGCAGCTACTACCCGCCCCCGGGAGAGCAGTTCTTC. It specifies CASSYYPPPGEQFF.

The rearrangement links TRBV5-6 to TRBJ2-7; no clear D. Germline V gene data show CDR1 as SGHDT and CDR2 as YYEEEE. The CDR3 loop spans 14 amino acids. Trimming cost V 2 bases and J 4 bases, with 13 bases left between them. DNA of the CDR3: TGTGCCAGCAGCTTTCAGGAAGTAAGTTACGAGCAGTACTTC. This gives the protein CASSFQEVSYEQYF. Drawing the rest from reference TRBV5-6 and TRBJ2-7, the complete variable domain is DAGVTQSPTHLIKTRGQQVTLRCSPKSGHDTVSWYQQALGQGPQFIFQYYEEEERQRGNFPDRFSGHQFPNYSSELNVNALLLGDSALYLCASSFQEVSYEQYFGPGTRLTVT.

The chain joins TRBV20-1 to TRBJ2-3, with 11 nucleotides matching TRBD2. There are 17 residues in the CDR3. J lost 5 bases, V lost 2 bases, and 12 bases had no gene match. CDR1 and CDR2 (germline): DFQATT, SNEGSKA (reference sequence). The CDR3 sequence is CSARRIAGGPRRDTQYF. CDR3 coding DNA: TGCAGTGCTAGACGCATAGCGGGGGGGCCGAGAAGAGATACGCAGTATTTT.